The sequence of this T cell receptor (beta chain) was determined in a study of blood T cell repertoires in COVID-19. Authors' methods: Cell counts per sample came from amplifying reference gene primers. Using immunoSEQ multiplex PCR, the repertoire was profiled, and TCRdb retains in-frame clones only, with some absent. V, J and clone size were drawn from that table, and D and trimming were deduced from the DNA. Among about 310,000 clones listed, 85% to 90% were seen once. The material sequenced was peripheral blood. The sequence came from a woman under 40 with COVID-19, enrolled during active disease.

This CDR3 is CASGGGGETQYF. CDR3 in DNA: TGTGCCAGTGGCGGGGGAGGGGAGACCCAGTACTTC. The chain recombines TRBV19 with TRBJ2-5, with 7 nucleotides matching TRBD2. V dropped 8 bases and J dropped 5; count of bases not matched to a gene: 5. Per germline, CDR1 LNHDA and CDR2 SQIVND (reference sequence). The CDR3 is made up of 12 amino acids.